The clone carrying this T cell receptor (beta chain) was seen repeatedly, ten times or more. The antigen remains unidentified. Unique molecular identifier tags were affixed to discrete cDNA molecules. TCRdb fed the 5' RACE reads into MiXCR, producing one record per CDR3 protein. The data contain tens of thousands of distinct CDR3 sequences, about 4.6% of them seen just once; the ten biggest clones take up approximately 5%. This sample is part of a study of early T cells in non-severe SARS-CoV-2 infection. Whole-study context: It was bulk RNA from unsorted whole blood that was sequenced, and the chains were unpaired. General study findings and limits: VDJdb matching favored anti-spike CD8 responses, missing private and CD4 specificities.

Germline assignment: CDR1 SQVTM and CDR2 ANQGSEA. V shed 4 bases and J shed 2 bases, with 9 bases lying between them. The CDR3 runs to 12 residues. The rearrangement uses TRBV29-1 and TRBJ2-7; D remains ambiguous. Here the sequenced sample was whole blood, taken at baseline. This TCR was recovered from an adult who was a healthcare worker with PCR-confirmed SARS-CoV-2 infection or an uninfected control (not recorded which). Here the CDR3 reads CSVATTPYEQYF. The DNA for the CDR3 is TGCAGCGTTGCAACAACACCCTACGAGCAGTACTTC.